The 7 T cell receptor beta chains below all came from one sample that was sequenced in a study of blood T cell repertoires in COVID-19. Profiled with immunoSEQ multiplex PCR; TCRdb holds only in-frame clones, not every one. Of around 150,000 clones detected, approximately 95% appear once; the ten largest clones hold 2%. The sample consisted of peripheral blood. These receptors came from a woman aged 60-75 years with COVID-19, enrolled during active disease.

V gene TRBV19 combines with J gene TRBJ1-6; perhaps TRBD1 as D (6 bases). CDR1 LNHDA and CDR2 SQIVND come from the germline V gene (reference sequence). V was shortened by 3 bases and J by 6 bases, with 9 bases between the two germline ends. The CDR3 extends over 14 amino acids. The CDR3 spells CASSMTGANSPLHF. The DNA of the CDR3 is TGTGCCAGTAGTATGACAGGCGCTAATTCACCCCTCCACTTT.

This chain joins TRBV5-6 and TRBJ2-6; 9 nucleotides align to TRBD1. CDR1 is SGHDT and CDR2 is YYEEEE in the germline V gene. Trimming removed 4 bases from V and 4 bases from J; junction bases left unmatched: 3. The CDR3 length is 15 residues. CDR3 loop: CASSPQGAGANVLTF. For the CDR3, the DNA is TGTGCCAGCAGCCCACAGGGGGCCGGGGCCAACGTCCTGACTTTC.

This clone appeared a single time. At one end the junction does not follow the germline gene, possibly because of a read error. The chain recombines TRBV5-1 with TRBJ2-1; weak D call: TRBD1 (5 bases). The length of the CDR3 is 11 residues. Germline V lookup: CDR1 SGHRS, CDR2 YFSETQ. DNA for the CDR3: TGCGCCAGCAGCATGGACAAGGAGCAGTTCTTC. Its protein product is CASSMDKEQFF.

The CDR3 sequence: CATSRDYRGNEFF. CDR3 sequence (DNA): TGTGCCACCAGCAGGGATTACAGGGGGAACGAATTCTTC. The chain employs TRBV15 and TRBJ2-1; 8 bases map to TRBD1. Germline V lookup: CDR1 LNHNV, CDR2 YYDKDF (reference sequence). The V segment lost 3 bases and the J segment 16 bases; nucleotides outside the gene matches: 11. The CDR3 sequence is 13 residues long.

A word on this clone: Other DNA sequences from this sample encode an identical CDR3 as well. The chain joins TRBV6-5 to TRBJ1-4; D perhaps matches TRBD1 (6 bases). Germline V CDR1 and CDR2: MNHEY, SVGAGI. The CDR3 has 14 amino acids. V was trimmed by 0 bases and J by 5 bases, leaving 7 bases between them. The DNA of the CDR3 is TGTGCCAGCAGTTACTCCCAGGGGAATGAAAAACTGTTTTTT. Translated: CASSYSQGNEKLFF.

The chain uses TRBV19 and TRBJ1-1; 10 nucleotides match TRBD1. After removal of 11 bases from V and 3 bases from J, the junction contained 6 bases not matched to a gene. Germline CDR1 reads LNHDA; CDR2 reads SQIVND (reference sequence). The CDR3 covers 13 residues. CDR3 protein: CAGRQGADTEAFF. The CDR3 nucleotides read TGTGCCGGCCGACAGGGGGCGGACACTGAAGCTTTCTTT.

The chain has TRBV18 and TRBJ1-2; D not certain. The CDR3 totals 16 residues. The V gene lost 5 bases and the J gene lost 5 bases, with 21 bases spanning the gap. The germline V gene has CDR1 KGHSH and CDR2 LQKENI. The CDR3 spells CASSERNAGLEYGYTF. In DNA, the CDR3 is TGTGCCAGCTCAGAACGGAACGCGGGGTTAGAGTATGGCTACACCTTC. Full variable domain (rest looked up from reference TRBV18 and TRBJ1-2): NAGVMQNPRHLVRRRGQEARLRCSPMKGHSHVYWYRQLPEEGLKFMVYLQKENIIDESGMPKERFSAEFPKEGPSILRIQQVVRGDSAAYFCASSERNAGLEYGYTFGSGTRLTVV.